One sample yielded the 27 T cell receptor beta chains listed below, sequenced in a study of Graves' ophthalmopathy and Graves' hyperthyroidism. TCR beta CDR3 amplification used RNA transcripts. Scientists carried out first-round RT-PCR using HTBI primers and then a second-round multiplex PCR. MiXCR was run by TCRdb on the multiplex PCR reads, yielding one entry per CDR3 protein. This table has 650,000 to 900,000 distinct CDR3 sequences, roughly 40% appearing once. The material sequenced was peripheral blood. Every receptor here comes from an adult man with Graves' ophthalmopathy.

This clonotype showed up just once. The chain links TRBV25-1 to TRBJ2-5; D is possibly TRBD2 (6 bases). The CDR3 runs 18 residues. Germline CDR1 MGHDK, CDR2 SYGVNS. Trimming shortened V by 8 bases and J by 5 bases, and 30 bases separated the two germline ends. The CDR3 DNA follows: TGTGCCAGCGGTTTGGCGGGGCAGGTTACCTATCTGGAGGAGACCCAGTACTTC. This sequence encodes CASGLAGQVTYLEETQYF.

This clonotype was observed a few times. The chain employs TRBV2 and TRBJ2-7; 9 bases match TRBD1. V shed 2 bases and J 4 bases; nucleotides not matched to a gene: 6. This CDR3 is built from 15 residues. Germline loops: CDR1 SNHLY, CDR2 FYNNEI. Here the CDR3 reads CASSETGTGTYEQYF. The CDR3 region has the DNA TGTGCCAGCAGTGAAACCGGGACAGGGACTTACGAGCAGTACTTC.

The rearrangement uses TRBV29-1 and TRBJ2-6; D is unclear. Germline-derived CDR1 and CDR2 are SQVTM and ANQGSEA. Trimming took off 4 bases at V and 4 bases at J, with 11 bases between the two ends. This CDR3 comprises 14 residues. The CDR3, as DNA: TGCAGCGTTGGCCCCGGCCCCGGGGCCAACGTCCTGACTTTC. It specifies CSVGPGPGANVLTF.

J is TRBJ1-1 and V is TRBV5-4; no reliable D call. Per the germline V gene, CDR1 is SGHNT and CDR2 is YYREEE (reference sequence). V lost 2 bases, J lost 11 bases, and 16 bases lay in between. The CDR3 length is 13 residues. This CDR3 reads CASSLSGPFGAFF. CDR3 nucleotide sequence: TGTGCCAGCAGCTTATCCGGACCCTTTGGGGCTTTCTTT.

The chain carries TRBV12-3 or TRBV12-4 and TRBJ2-7; D is possibly TRBD1 (6 bases). The CDR3 covers 16 residues. V gave up 5 bases and J gave up 3 bases, with 20 bases separating them. CDR3 region: CASSDRSSTGHYEQYF. The DNA for the CDR3 is TGTGCCAGCAGTGACAGGAGCTCGACCGGGCACTACGAGCAGTACTTC.

The chain joins TRBV6-6 to TRBJ1-1; no definite D call. With 6 bases removed from V and 0 bases from J, the gap between germline ends came to 11 bases. This CDR3 region has 14 residues. CDR1 and CDR2 (germline): MNHNY, SVGAGI (reference sequence). CDR3 DNA sequence: TGTGCCAGCAGCACTTCGGGATTGAACACTGAAGCTTTCTTT. Its translation is CASSTSGLNTEAFF.

This clonotype was detected many times. V gene TRBV7-9 combines with J gene TRBJ2-5; perhaps TRBD1 as D (6 bases). CDR1 is SEHNR, CDR2 FQNEAQ, per germline (reference sequence). V lost 5 bases, J lost 7 bases, and 14 bases lay in between. The length of the CDR3 is 13 residues. CDR3 sequence: CASSPGQEGTQYF. Written as DNA, the CDR3 is TGTGCCAGCAGCCCGGGACAAGAGGGGACCCAGTACTTC. Full variable domain (outside the CDR3, taken from reference TRBV7-9 and TRBJ2-5): DTGVSQNPRHKITKRGQNVTFRCDPISEHNRLYWYRQTLGQGPEFLTYFQNEAQLEKSRLLSDRFSAERPKGSFSTLEIQRTEQGDSAMYLCASSPGQEGTQYFGPGTRLLVL.

This clonotype was recorded a few times. The chain employs TRBV7-9 and TRBJ1-1; D is ambiguous. The germline V gene encodes CDR1 SEHNR and CDR2 FQNEAQ (reference sequence). This CDR3 comprises 13 residues. Trimming pared 7 bases from V and 5 bases from J, leaving 14 bases between. The CDR3 protein is CASTLESVTEAFF. The CDR3 DNA reads as TGTGCCAGCACCCTAGAGTCGGTGACTGAAGCTTTCTTT.

As to this clonotype: Just one base apart from a much larger clone, this may be a read error. The genes are TRBV2 and TRBJ1-2; D gene ambiguous. Germline assignment: CDR1 SNHLY and CDR2 FYNNEI. The CDR3 consists of 15 residues. V was pared by 5 bases and J by 7 bases, with 20 bases between. The DNA for the CDR3 is TGTGCCAGCAGTTTCTTTCTCCAGAGGGCTAGTGGCTACACCTTC. Translated, it gives CASSFFLQRASGYTF.

The chain joins TRBV25-1 to TRBJ2-7; D might be TRBD1 (6 bases). The CDR3 contains 15 residues. V lost 5 bases and J lost 2, with 16 bases in between. CDR1 and CDR2 (germline): MGHDK, SYGVNS. The chain's CDR3 is CASSLQWTVTYEQYF. The CDR3 nucleotides are TGTGCCAGCAGTCTACAATGGACAGTTACCTACGAGCAGTACTTC.

On this clonotype itself: Being one base from a much bigger clone, this may be a read error. V and J are TRBV2 and TRBJ1-6, with D perhaps TRBD1 (6 bases). The CDR3 consists of 14 residues. The V gene's germline CDR1 is SNHLY and CDR2 FYNNEI. The chain's CDR3 is CAGSLGTSPSPLHF. CDR3 nucleotides: TGTGCCGGCAGTCTCGGGACATCCCCATCACCCCTCCACTTT.

As to this clonotype: A much larger clone is a single base away; this may be a read error. The conserved phenylalanine or tryptophan is not found at the CDR3 terminus, so this likely reflects a read error. This rearrangement joins TRBV10-2 to TRBJ2-7, with a weak D call TRBD1 (6 bases). In germline, CDR1 is WSHSY, CDR2 SAAADI. The CDR3 has 15 amino acids. This CDR3 reads CASSESVTGTYGQYL. The CDR3 region has the DNA TGCGCCAGCAGTGAGTCGGTTACAGGGACGTACGGGCAGTACCTC.

Ten or more counts support this clonotype. This sequence joins TRBV11-2 and TRBJ1-4, with TRBD1 matching over 9 bases. The CDR3 is 14 amino acids. The germline V gene has CDR1 SGHAT and CDR2 FQNNGV. V lost 4 bases and J lost 11; bases outside the gene matches: 8. This chain's CDR3 is CASSSRPGQGKLFF. The CDR3 nucleotides read TGTGCCAGCAGCTCGCGCCCCGGACAGGGGAAACTGTTTTTT.

The CDR3 nucleotides read TGTGCCAGCAGCTCCATAGCGGGGGCAAGCACCGGGGAGCTGTTTTTT. This translates into CASSSIAGASTGELFF. This chain uses TRBV7-1 with TRBJ2-2; 9 bases align to TRBD2. TRBV7-1 is filed as an ORF, its function uncertain. The V gene end was trimmed by 3 bases and the J gene end by 4 bases; junction bases not matched to a gene: 6. This CDR3 comprises 16 residues.

The genes are TRBV7-9 and TRBJ1-2, with TRBD1 identical over 11 bases. Germline CDR1 and CDR2: SEHNR and FQNEAQ (reference sequence). The CDR3 runs to 15 residues. Trimming took 4 bases from V and 4 from J; bases not matched to a gene: 5. The CDR3 DNA follows: TGTGCCAGCAGCTACGGACAGGGGGCGGTCTATGGCTACACCTTC. Amino acid sequence: CASSYGQGAVYGYTF.

This clonotype was detected ten times or more. The rearrangement links TRBV19 to TRBJ1-3, with 7 positions matching TRBD1. Germline loops: CDR1 LNHDA, CDR2 SQIVND (reference sequence). Trimming cost V 9 bases and J 3 bases; bases outside gene matches: 5. This CDR3 has 13 residues. CDR3 residues: CASVTGFGNTIYF. The CDR3 coding sequence is TGTGCCAGCGTGACAGGGTTTGGAAACACCATATATTTT.

CDR3 sequence (DNA): TGCAGCGTTGAGACAGGGAGTTCAGGCTATGGCTACACCTTC. Encoded protein: CSVETGSSGYGYTF. The rearrangement uses TRBV29-1 and TRBJ1-2, with 7 bases aligning to TRBD1. The CDR3 contains 14 residues. V gave up 3 bases and J gave up 4 bases; unmatched junction bases: 8. CDR1 is SQVTM and CDR2 is ANQGSEA in the germline V gene.

This clonotype came up a few times. The chain employs TRBV6-5 and TRBJ2-6; D uncertain. This CDR3 region has 16 residues. The V gene's germline CDR1 is MNHEY and CDR2 SVGAGI. Trimming left V 5 bases short and J 0 bases short, with 11 bases between. CDR3 in DNA: TGTGCCAGCAGTACCCCAGGTAACTCTGGGGCCAACGTCCTGACTTTC. It yields the protein CASSTPGNSGANVLTF.

This clonotype was detected ten times or more. The chain is built from TRBV7-2 and TRBJ1-1; D remains ambiguous. The CDR3 consists of 15 residues. Trimming took 1 base from V and 6 from J, leaving 15 bases between them. Per germline, CDR1 SGHTA and CDR2 FQGNSA. Written as DNA, the CDR3 is TGTGCCAGCAGCTTAGGTCGGGGTGAGGAGGCTGAAGCTTTCTTT. It encodes CASSLGRGEEAEAFF.

A remark on this clonotype: A single base separates this from a much larger clone, so it may be a read error. The rearrangement links TRBV9 to TRBJ1-1; D gene uncertain. The CDR3 consists of 14 residues. Germline CDR1 SGDLS, CDR2 YYNGEE. V gave up 3 bases and J gave up 3 bases, with 12 bases separating them. Written as DNA, the CDR3 is TGTGCCAGCAGCGGCCTTGAAGCGGACACTGAAGCTTTCTTT. Protein sequence: CASSGLEADTEAFF. Together with reference TRBV9 and TRBJ1-1, the CDR3 gives the full variable domain: DSGVTQTPKHLITATGQRVTLRCSPRSGDLSVYWYQQSLDQGLQFLIQYYNGEERAKGNILERFSAQQFPDLHSELNLSSLELGDSALYFCASSGLEADTEAFFGQGTRLTVV.

This chain links TRBV6-2 or TRBV6-3 with TRBJ2-7, with a possible D match to TRBD2 (7 bases). The CDR3 is made up of 13 amino acids. Trimming pared 7 bases from V and 5 bases from J, leaving 15 bases between. In germline, CDR1 is MNHEY, CDR2 SVGEGT. The CDR3: CASTLRGGNEQYF. CDR3 nucleotides: TGTGCCAGCACGCTAAGGGGGGGGAACGAGCAGTACTTC.

V is TRBV4-1 and J is TRBJ1-2, with D uncertain. V was shortened by 0 bases and J by 3 bases, with 14 bases between the two germline ends. The CDR3 covers 16 residues. CDR1 and CDR2 (germline): MGHRA, YSYEKL. Written as DNA, the CDR3 is TGCGCCAGCAGCCAAGAGGAAGTTTCGGCATACTATGGCTACACCTTC. Protein product: CASSQEEVSAYYGYTF.

This clonotype was observed a handful of times. The genes are TRBV20-1 and TRBJ2-7; D possibly corresponds to TRBD2 (6 bases). CDR1 DFQATT and CDR2 SNEGSKA come from the germline V gene (reference sequence). Trimming pared 3 bases from V and 3 bases from J, leaving 15 bases between. This CDR3 contains 14 residues. This CDR3 reads CSARGAGNRYEQYF. DNA of the CDR3: TGCAGTGCTAGGGGTGCGGGAAACCGCTACGAGCAGTACTTC.

This clonotype was recorded many times. The chain carries TRBV20-1 and TRBJ2-7; D possibly corresponds to TRBD2 (5 bases). V was pared by 3 bases and J by 7 bases, with 7 bases between. Germline V gene lookup returns CDR1 DFQATT and CDR2 SNEGSKA (reference sequence). This CDR3 spans 10 amino acids. Here the CDR3 DNA reads TGCAGTGCTAGTTCGGGGGAGCAGTACTTC. It codes for CSASSGEQYF.

This clonotype was seen at least ten times. The rearrangement joins TRBV20-1 to TRBJ1-2, with a possible D match to TRBD1 (5 bases). The germline V gene has CDR1 DFQATT and CDR2 SNEGSKA (reference sequence). Between the trimmed V and J ends, which lost 5 bases and 5 bases, there was a span of 9 bases. The CDR3 has 11 residues. CDR3 DNA sequence: TGCAGTGCTCGCAGGGAATATGGCTACACCTTC. As protein: CSARREYGYTF.

The rearrangement joins TRBV18 to TRBJ1-5, with a possible D match to TRBD1 (6 bases). CDR1 and CDR2 (germline): KGHSH, LQKENI. The V and J ends lost 4 bases and 10 bases respectively, with 17 bases between them. The CDR3 runs 14 residues. The CDR3 region is CASSLETGRHPQHF. The CDR3 region has the DNA TGTGCCAGCTCACTGGAGACAGGCCGCCACCCCCAGCATTTT.

This sequence joins TRBV5-4 and TRBJ1-1; weak D call: TRBD1 (5 bases). The CDR3 sequence is 15 residues long. The germline gives CDR1 SGHNT, CDR2 YYREEE (reference sequence). V shed 4 bases and J shed 1 base, with 14 bases lying between them. The CDR3 loop is CASSPHFDRNTEAFF. The CDR3 DNA sequence: TGTGCCAGCAGCCCTCACTTCGACAGGAACACTGAAGCTTTCTTT.